The next 2 T cell receptor beta chains were all read from a single sample in a study of cytomegalovirus exposure and HLA in healthy donors. Data came from immunoSEQ multiplex PCR; TCRdb stores just in-frame clones and leaves some out. The data contain roughly 350,000 clones, 86% of them singletons. The source material was PBMCs. The receptor set was obtained from a woman aged 18-29 years in good health and CMV-seronegative.

The chain employs TRBV5-1 and TRBJ2-7; 8 bases match TRBD1. Germline loops: CDR1 SGHRS, CDR2 YFSETQ. This CDR3 contains 14 residues. V gave up 3 bases and J gave up 4 bases; unmatched junction bases: 6. Here the CDR3 reads CASSYSDRGYEQYF. The CDR3 DNA sequence: TGCGCCAGCAGCTACTCCGACAGGGGTTACGAGCAGTACTTC.

This chain joins TRBV15 and TRBJ2-7, with D possibly being TRBD2 (6 bases). Trimming removed 0 bases at V and 5 bases at J, with 17 bases between. Per the germline V gene, CDR1 is LNHNV and CDR2 is YYDKDF (reference sequence). This CDR3 contains 16 residues. CDR3 DNA sequence: TGTGCCACCAGCAGAGATCCAGTAGGGGCGGGACACGAGCAGTACTTC. Protein product: CATSRDPVGAGHEQYF.